This TCR beta chain was identified during a study of CD8+CD57+ T cells in acquired aplastic anemia. About this clonotype itself: Its antigen is undetermined.

Study findings and constraints: The number of CD8+ CDR3 sequences shared by patients and controls was twenty-nine.

Per germline, CDR1 SQVTM and CDR2 ANQGSEA. This CDR3 has 14 residues. V was shortened by 6 bases and J by 4 bases, with 18 bases between the two germline ends. Genomic DNA templated the TCR beta VDJ and CDR3 profiling. Each CDR3 protein gets one entry after TCRdb re-called the reads with MiXCR. The top ten hold around 7.6% of the sample, which has roughly 300,000 distinct CDR3 sequences, 45% to 70% seen once. Sequenced input: sorted CD4+, CD8+, or CD8+CD57+ T cells (not recorded which) from PBMCs. The chain employs TRBV29-1 and TRBJ2-5; weak D call: TRBD2 (5 bases). This clonotype was sampled from a human donor with severe aplastic anemia or a healthy control (not recorded which). The DNA for the CDR3 is TGCAGCGTGAAGCCCCGCGGAGGCGGAGAGACCCAGTACTTC. It codes for CSVKPRGGGETQYF.